What follows are 21 T cell receptor beta chains derived from one specimen sequenced in a study of regulatory T cells in long-lasting Graves disease. The time point is: newly diagnosed GD, antithyroid drugs for less than 3 months. The TCR library was made from RNA that had been extracted from PBMCs in TRIzol. According to the study, TCR beta libraries were built with iRepertoire HTBI primers and CDR3-region Arm-PCR. Via MiXCR, TCRdb re-called the multiplex PCR reads, giving one row per CDR3 protein. The sample contains some 330,000 distinct CDR3 sequences, over 9.5% of which appear only once. This sample was shared with a second study, whose subject was T cells in Graves' hyperthyroidism and ophthalmopathy.

The sequencing here drew on peripheral blood mononuclear cells (PBMCs), taken at new diagnosis, from a patient treated with antithyroid drugs. These receptors came from a woman between 18 and 30 years old with Graves disease.

The gene calls are TRBV9 and TRBJ1-3; D is ambiguous. Germline V gene data show CDR1 as SGDLS and CDR2 as YYNGEE. The CDR3 is made up of 13 amino acids. Trimming took off 2 bases at V and 4 bases at J, with 7 bases between the two ends. This CDR3 is CASSVALGNTIYF. Written as DNA, the CDR3 is TGTGCCAGCAGCGTGGCGCTCGGAAACACCATATATTTT.

Worth noting for this clonotype: With a far larger clone one base away, a read error is the likely cause. The rearrangement uses TRBV12-3 or TRBV12-4 and TRBJ2-1, with D perhaps matching TRBD1 or TRBD2 (5 bases each). The J call may be incorrect, as the DNA end agrees better with TRBJ2-5. CDR3 size: 14 residues. The CDR3 loop reads CASRDRDHPETQYF. The CDR3 DNA reads as TGTGCCAGCAGGGACCGGGACCATCCGGAGACCCAGTACTTC.

In its sample, this clonotype was seen many times. The chain recombines TRBV7-6 with TRBJ2-1; 8 bases align to TRBD1. Losses at the gene ends were 1 base for V and 4 bases for J; bases not matched to a gene: 3. Germline V CDR1 and CDR2: SGHVS, FNYEAQ. The CDR3 length is 15 residues. CDR3 loop: CASSLGTGTYNEQFF. For the CDR3, the DNA is TGTGCCAGCAGCTTAGGGACAGGGACATACAATGAGCAGTTCTTC.

This clonotype was detected ten times or more. The V gene is TRBV20-1, the J gene TRBJ1-2; the D is unclear. The V gene lost 0 bases and the J gene lost 2 bases, with 13 bases spanning the gap. The CDR3 totals 15 residues. Germline CDR1 and CDR2: DFQATT and SNEGSKA (reference sequence). In DNA form, the CDR3 reads TGCAGTGCTAGAGATACCACGACGGCGAACTATGGCTACACCTTC. Amino acids: CSARDTTTANYGYTF.

The table lists this clonotype with many counts. The V gene is TRBV12-3 or TRBV12-4, the J gene TRBJ1-2; the D gene is possibly TRBD1 (5 bases). The CDR3 length is 16 residues. The germline V and J ends were trimmed by 5 bases and 0 bases, with 16 bases remaining between them. CDR3 sequence: CASSLAQAPANYGYTF. Here the CDR3 DNA reads TGTGCCAGCAGTCTTGCACAGGCTCCAGCTAACTATGGCTACACCTTC.

This clonotype came up many times. V is TRBV20-1 and J is TRBJ2-3; D gene uncertain. Germline lookup yields CDR1 DFQATT and CDR2 SNEGSKA (reference sequence). CDR3 length equals 16 residues. Trimming removed 0 bases at V and 0 bases at J, with 13 bases between. CDR3: CSARDNEAGSTDTQYF. CDR3 in DNA: TGCAGTGCTAGAGATAATGAAGCAGGAAGCACAGATACGCAGTATTTT.

The genes are TRBV2 and TRBJ1-6; D may be TRBD1 (6 bases). Trimming removed 4 bases from V and 7 bases from J, with 14 bases in between. CDR3 length: 15 amino acids. Germline V gene data show CDR1 as SNHLY and CDR2 as FYNNEI. The CDR3 region has the DNA TGTGCCAGCAGTGGACCATACAGGGTAAATTCACCCCTCCACTTT. This gives the protein CASSGPYRVNSPLHF.

Ten or more counts support this clonotype. The V and J genes are TRBV11-2 and TRBJ2-5; no reliable D call. This CDR3 spans 16 amino acids. The germline V gene encodes CDR1 SGHAT and CDR2 FQNNGV. Trimming took off 1 base at V and 1 base at J, with 13 bases between the two ends. The CDR3 DNA is TGTGCCAGCAGCTTAGTCTTCGGCAGTCCCCAAGAGACCCAGTACTTC. This encodes CASSLVFGSPQETQYF.

The V call is TRBV20-1, the J call TRBJ1-2; D gene ambiguous. This CDR3 comprises 13 residues. Germline V lookup: CDR1 DFQATT, CDR2 SNEGSKA (reference sequence). The DNA of the CDR3 is TGCAGAGCCCCCGTGGACCAGGTTTACGGCTACACCTTC. This encodes CRAPVDQVYGYTF.

The chain couples TRBV7-2 to TRBJ2-2; D gene unclear. The CDR3 runs to 14 residues. CDR1 is SGHTA and CDR2 is FQGNSA in the germline V gene. V was cut by 5 bases and J by 3 bases, with 10 bases left in between. The CDR3 coding sequence is TGTGCCAGCAGCAAACAAAGGGACACCGGGGAGCTGTTTTTT. Its protein product is CASSKQRDTGELFF.

The rearrangement uses TRBV28 and TRBJ2-7; TRBD2 might be the D (5 bases). Germline V gene lookup returns CDR1 MDHEN and CDR2 SYDVKM. Trimming cost V 5 bases and J 7 bases, with 18 bases left between them. This CDR3 region has 14 residues. As DNA, the CDR3 is TGTGCCAGCAGTAGTACCGGGATGTTCGAAGAGCAGTACGTC. It specifies CASSSTGMFEEQYV.

The sample holds many counts of this clonotype. This chain uses TRBV27 with TRBJ1-2, with D uncertain. The germline CDR1 and CDR2 sequences are MNHEY and SMNVEV (reference sequence). V was cut by 2 bases and J by 8 bases, with 12 bases left in between. The CDR3 length is 13 residues. CDR3: CASSLSRLGGYTF. As DNA, the CDR3 is TGTGCCAGCAGTTTAAGTCGATTGGGGGGCTACACCTTC.

The chain links TRBV4-2 to TRBJ2-3; perhaps TRBD2 as D (5 bases). CDR3 size: 15 residues. CDR1 is LGHNA and CDR2 is YNFKEQ in the germline V gene. V shed 5 bases and J shed 6 bases, with 18 bases lying between them. The CDR3 sequence is CASSSPDRPGDTQYF. CDR3 coding DNA: TGTGCCAGCAGCTCGCCGGACCGCCCGGGGGATACGCAGTATTTT.

The rearrangement uses TRBV5-4 and TRBJ2-5; D is ambiguous. The V gene's germline CDR1 is SGHNT and CDR2 YYREEE (reference sequence). The CDR3 consists of 14 residues. The V gene lost 4 bases and the J gene lost 2 bases, with 12 bases spanning the gap. CDR3 in amino acids: CASSAYGRQETQYF. Here the CDR3 DNA reads TGTGCCAGCAGCGCCTACGGAAGACAAGAGACCCAGTACTTC.

This clonotype came up many times. The V and J genes are TRBV4-1 and TRBJ2-5; D unclear. V was clipped by 4 bases and J by 5 bases, with 11 bases between them. This CDR3 comprises 13 residues. Per the germline V gene, CDR1 is MGHRA and CDR2 is YSYEKL. For the CDR3, the DNA is TGCGCCAGCAGCCTGGTCGTAAGGGAGACCCAGTACTTC. It translates to CASSLVVRETQYF.

This clonotype came up many times. The chain has TRBV7-3 and TRBJ2-1, with TRBD2 matching over 8 bases. V was pared by 2 bases and J by 1 base, with 10 bases of the junction left unmatched. Germline CDR1 is SGHTA and CDR2 is FQGTGA. The CDR3 consists of 18 residues. Written as DNA, the CDR3 is TGTGCCAGCAGCTTAGGTTCGGGGGGGGCCCTTTCCTACAATGAGCAGTTCTTC. It is translated as CASSLGSGGALSYNEQFF.

This clonotype was observed many times. The gene calls are TRBV20-1 and TRBJ2-1; no clear D gene. Germline lookup yields CDR1 DFQATT and CDR2 SNEGSKA (reference sequence). V lost 3 bases and J lost 0, with 6 bases in between. The length of the CDR3 is 13 residues. The CDR3, as DNA: TGCAGTGCTAGGTGGAGCTCCTACAATGAGCAGTTCTTC. This sequence encodes CSARWSSYNEQFF.

This clonotype was observed at least ten times. The CDR3 spells CAISEVSNTEAFF. The CDR3 coding sequence is TGTGCCATCAGTGAGGTCAGCAACACTGAAGCTTTCTTT. The chain couples TRBV10-3 to TRBJ1-1; no definite D call. Between the trimmed V and J ends, which lost 2 bases and 2 bases, there was a span of 6 bases. Germline V gives CDR1 ENHRY, CDR2 SYGVKD. The CDR3 runs to 13 residues.

This clonotype has at least ten counts. The chain uses TRBV12-3 or TRBV12-4 and TRBJ2-3; 7 bases line up with TRBD1. V lost 6 bases, J lost 0 bases, and 12 bases stayed unmatched. The length of the CDR3 is 17 residues. The CDR3 sequence is CASRRTGQWTSTDTQYF. In nucleotides, the CDR3 is TGTGCCAGCAGGAGGACGGGACAGTGGACCAGCACAGATACGCAGTATTTT.

This clonotype was observed at least ten times. The J gene is TRBJ2-7, the V gene TRBV6-2 or TRBV6-3; D perhaps matches TRBD1 (6 bases). V was clipped by 4 bases and J by 0 bases, with 16 bases between them. The germline gives CDR1 MNHEY, CDR2 SVGEGT. The CDR3 runs to 16 residues. The CDR3 nucleotides read TGTGCCAGCAGTTCCCTCCCCGGACAGTTCTCCTACGAGCAGTACGTC. It specifies CASSSLPGQFSYEQYV.

This clonotype was counted a few times. The V call is TRBV28, the J call TRBJ1-1; tentative D call: TRBD1 (5 bases). The ends were cut back, 1 base at V and 4 bases at J, with 22 bases in the middle. The CDR3 totals 18 residues. Germline V gene data show CDR1 as MDHEN and CDR2 as SYDVKM. The CDR3 sequence: CASSLSPPPHGTSTEAFF. As DNA, the CDR3 is TGTGCCAGCAGTTTATCCCCCCCCCCGCACGGGACGAGCACTGAAGCTTTCTTT.